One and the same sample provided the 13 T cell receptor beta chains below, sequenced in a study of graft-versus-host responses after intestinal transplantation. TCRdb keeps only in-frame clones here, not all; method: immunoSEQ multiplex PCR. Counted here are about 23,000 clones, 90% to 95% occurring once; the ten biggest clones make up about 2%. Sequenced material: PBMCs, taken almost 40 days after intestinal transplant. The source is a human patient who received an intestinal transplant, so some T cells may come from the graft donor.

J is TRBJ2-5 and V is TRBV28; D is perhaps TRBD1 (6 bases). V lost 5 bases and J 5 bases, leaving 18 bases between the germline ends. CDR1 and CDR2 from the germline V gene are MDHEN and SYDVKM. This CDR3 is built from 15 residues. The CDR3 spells CASSPQVVQGETQYF. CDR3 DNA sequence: TGTGCCAGCAGTCCACAGGTAGTCCAGGGGGAGACCCAGTACTTC.

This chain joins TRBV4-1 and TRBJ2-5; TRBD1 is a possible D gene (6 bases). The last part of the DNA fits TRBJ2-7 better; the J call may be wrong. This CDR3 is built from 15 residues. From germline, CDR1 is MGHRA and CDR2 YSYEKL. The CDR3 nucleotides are TGCGCCAGCAGCCAAGTAAGGACAGAGTCCTACGAGCAGTACTTC. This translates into CASSQVRTESYEQYF.

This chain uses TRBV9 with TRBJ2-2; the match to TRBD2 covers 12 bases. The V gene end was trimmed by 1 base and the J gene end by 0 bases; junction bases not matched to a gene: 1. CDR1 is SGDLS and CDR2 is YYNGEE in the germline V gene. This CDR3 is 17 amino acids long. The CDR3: CASSVLAGGPNTGELFF. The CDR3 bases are TGTGCCAGCAGCGTACTAGCGGGAGGGCCGAACACCGGGGAGCTGTTTTTT.

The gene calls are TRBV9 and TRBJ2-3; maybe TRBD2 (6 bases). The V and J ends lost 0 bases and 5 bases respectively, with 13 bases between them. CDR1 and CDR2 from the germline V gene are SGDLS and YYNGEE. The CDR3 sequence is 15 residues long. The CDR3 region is CASSVAGSGGDTQYF. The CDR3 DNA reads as TGTGCCAGCAGCGTAGCCGGGAGTGGGGGAGATACGCAGTATTTT.

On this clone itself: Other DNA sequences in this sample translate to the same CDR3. The CDR3 region has the DNA TGTGCCATCAGTGAGGGGCACGGGAGTGGGTACAATGAGCAGTTCTTC. Translation: CAISEGHGSGYNEQFF. The chain couples TRBV10-3 to TRBJ2-1; tentative D call: TRBD2 (6 bases). CDR3 length: 16 residues. The V end lost 2 bases, the J end lost 4 bases, and 15 bases lay between the germline ends. Germline V gene sequence: CDR1 ENHRY, CDR2 SYGVKD.

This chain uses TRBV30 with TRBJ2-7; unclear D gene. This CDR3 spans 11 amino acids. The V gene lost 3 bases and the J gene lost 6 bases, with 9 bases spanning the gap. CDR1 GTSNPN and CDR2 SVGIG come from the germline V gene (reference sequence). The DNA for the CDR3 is TGTGCCTGGAGCGTAAATCGCGAGCAGTACTTC. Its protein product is CAWSVNREQYF. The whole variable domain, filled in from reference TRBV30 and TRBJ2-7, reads SQTIHQWPATLVQPVGSPLSLECTVEGTSNPNLYWYRQAAGRGLQLLFYSVGIGQISSEVPQNLSASRPQDRQFILSSKKLLLSDSGFYLCAWSVNREQYFGPGTRLTVT.

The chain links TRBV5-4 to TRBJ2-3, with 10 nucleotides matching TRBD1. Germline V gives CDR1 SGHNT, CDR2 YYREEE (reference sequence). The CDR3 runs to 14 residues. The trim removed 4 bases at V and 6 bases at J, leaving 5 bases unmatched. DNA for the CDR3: TGTGCCAGCAGCCCGGACAGGGGGTGGGATACGCAGTATTTT. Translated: CASSPDRGWDTQYF. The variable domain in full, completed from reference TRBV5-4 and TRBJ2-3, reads ETGVTQSPTHLIKTRGQQVTLRCSSQSGHNTVSWYQQALGQGPQFIFQYYREEENGRGNFPPRFSGLQFPNYSSELNVNALELDDSALYLCASSPDRGWDTQYFGPGTRLTVL.

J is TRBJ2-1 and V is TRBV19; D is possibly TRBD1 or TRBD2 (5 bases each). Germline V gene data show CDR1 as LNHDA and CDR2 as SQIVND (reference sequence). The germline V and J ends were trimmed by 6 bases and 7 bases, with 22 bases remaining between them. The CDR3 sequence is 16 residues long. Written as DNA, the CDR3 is TGTGCCAGTAGAGAATTTCTAGGGGAGCCGGGGAATGAGCAGTTCTTC. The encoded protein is CASREFLGEPGNEQFF.

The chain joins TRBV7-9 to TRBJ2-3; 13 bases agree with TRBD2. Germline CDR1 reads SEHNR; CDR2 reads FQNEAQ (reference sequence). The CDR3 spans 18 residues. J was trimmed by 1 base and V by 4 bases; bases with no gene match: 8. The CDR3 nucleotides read TGTGCCAGCAGCTCCGGACTAGCGGGAGACGTCGGCACAGATACGCAGTATTTT. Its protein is CASSSGLAGDVGTDTQYF.

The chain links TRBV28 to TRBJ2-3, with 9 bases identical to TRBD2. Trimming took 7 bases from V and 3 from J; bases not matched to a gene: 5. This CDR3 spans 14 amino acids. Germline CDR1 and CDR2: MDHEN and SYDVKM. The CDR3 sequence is CASNQAGGTDTQYF. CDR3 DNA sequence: TGTGCCAGCAATCAAGCGGGAGGAACAGATACGCAGTATTTT. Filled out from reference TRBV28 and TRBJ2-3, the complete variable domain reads DVKVTQSSRYLVKRTGEKVFLECVQDMDHENMFWYRQDPGLGLRLIYFSYDVKMKEKGDIPEGYSVSREKKERFSLILESASTNQTSMYLCASNQAGGTDTQYFGPGTRLTVL.

The CDR3: CASSVVKTPYNEQFF. The CDR3 bases are TGCGCCAGCAGCGTCGTAAAGACGCCCTACAATGAGCAGTTCTTC. The V and J genes are TRBV10-1 and TRBJ2-1; D uncertain. The CDR3 spans 15 residues. Germline V lookup: CDR1 WNHNN, CDR2 SYGVQD (reference sequence). V lost 6 bases, J lost 2 bases, and 14 bases lay in between.

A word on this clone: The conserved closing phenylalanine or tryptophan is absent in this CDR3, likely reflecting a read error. In DNA, the CDR3 is TGTGCCAGCAGCCGAGTAAGGGCGGGAGGGCTAAAGACAGACCACGAGCAGTACTCC. Its protein is CASSRVRAGGLKTDHEQYS. The chain recombines TRBV7-8 with TRBJ2-7; 9 bases are a match to TRBD2. V dropped 5 bases and J dropped 5; count of bases not matched to a gene: 22. CDR3 size: 19 residues. From germline, CDR1 is SGHVS and CDR2 FQNEAQ.

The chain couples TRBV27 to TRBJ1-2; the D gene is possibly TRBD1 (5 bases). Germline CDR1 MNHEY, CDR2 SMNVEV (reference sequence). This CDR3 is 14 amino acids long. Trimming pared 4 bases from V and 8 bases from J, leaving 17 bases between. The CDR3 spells CASSSHPGGQGYTF. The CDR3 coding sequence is TGTGCCAGCAGTTCCCACCCCGGGGGTCAGGGCTACACCTTC.